Shown below are 26 T cell receptor beta chains from a single sample sequenced in a study of T cells after posttransplantation cyclophosphamide. Busulfan-fludarabine conditioning, marrow transplant, and cyclophosphamide on days +3 and +4 were administered. Measured with immunoSEQ multiplex PCR; TCRdb has only the in-frame clones, and not every one. The sample presents approximately 7,300 clones, none singletons. The starting material was PBMCs, obtained after allogeneic stem cell transplant with posttransplant cyclophosphamide. The receptor source for this set is a female patient aged 50 to 60 who received an allogeneic stem cell transplant from an unrelated donor, was CMV-positive, and had acute GVHD only. Some T cells could come from the graft donor.

By share, this clone counts as medium-sized. The chain joins TRBV12-5 to TRBJ1-4; D uncertain. Germline V gene lookup returns CDR1 LGHNT and CDR2 FRNRAP. The CDR3 extends over 12 amino acids. Deletions cut 5 bases from V and 8 bases from J, with 9 bases between. The CDR3 coding sequence is TGTGCTAGTGGTACGAATCGGGAAAAACTGTTTTTT. This translates into CASGTNREKLFF.

Within the sample, this clone is medium-sized. CDR3 protein: CASSFAPGQGANTIYF. CDR3 DNA: TGTGCCAGCAGCTTTGCCCCGGGACAGGGCGCGAACACCATATATTTT. The V and J genes are TRBV5-6 and TRBJ1-3, with 9 bases lining up with TRBD1. Germline trimming cut 2 bases from V and 7 bases from J; bases unmatched to any gene: 10. This CDR3 is 16 amino acids long. Germline loops: CDR1 SGHDT, CDR2 YYEEEE.

By sample share, this clone is medium-sized. This chain uses TRBV4-3 with TRBJ2-7; 11 nucleotides align to TRBD2. The CDR3 is 16 amino acids. Germline trimming cut 0 bases from V and 6 bases from J; bases unmatched to any gene: 7. The germline V gene has CDR1 LGHNA and CDR2 YSLEER. The CDR3 DNA is TGCGCCAGCAGCCAAGATGGGGCTAGCGGGAGGATCGAGCAGTACTTC. Its protein product is CASSQDGASGRIEQYF.

This clone was seen repeatedly, ten times or more. The chain is built from TRBV6-6 and TRBJ2-7; TRBD2 matches at 14 bases. Trimming took 6 bases from V and 7 from J; bases not matched to a gene: 8. This CDR3 comprises 15 residues. Germline V lookup: CDR1 MNHNY, CDR2 SVGAGI (reference sequence). CDR3 bases: TGTGCCAGCAGCCAGACTAGCGGGAGGGGTGGGGAGCAGTACTTC. This translates into CASSQTSGRGGEQYF.

This clone occurred many times. The chain combines TRBV6-5 with TRBJ2-5; TRBD1 aligns across 11 bases. J lost 5 bases, V lost 4 bases, and 0 bases had no gene match. The CDR3 extends over 13 amino acids. The germline V gene has CDR1 MNHEY and CDR2 SVGAGI. The CDR3 nucleotides are TGTGCCAGCAGTTGGGACAGGGGGGAGACCCAGTACTTC. Its translation: CASSWDRGETQYF.

This clone has a handful of counts. The junction does not match germline at one end; this may be a read error. The chain combines TRBV18 with TRBJ2-3; a possible D gene is TRBD2 (5 bases). The length of the CDR3 is 14 residues. Germline V gives CDR1 KGHSH, CDR2 LQKENI. In nucleotides, the CDR3 is TGTGCCAGCTCACCGGCAGGACTCACAAATACGCAGTATTTT. This encodes CASSPAGLTNTQYF.

This clone was counted at least ten times. The chain recombines TRBV19 with TRBJ2-7; 7 bases are shared with TRBD2. The CDR3 is 17 residues long. V shed 2 bases and J 4 bases; nucleotides not matched to a gene: 14. Germline V gene data show CDR1 as LNHDA and CDR2 as SQIVND (reference sequence). CDR3 nucleotide sequence: TGTGCCAGTAGTATAAAGATGGGGAGGGGCTACACTTACGAGCAGTACTTC. It codes for CASSIKMGRGYTYEQYF.

This clone was counted at least ten times. The rearrangement joins TRBV7-2 to TRBJ1-3, with D perhaps TRBD1 (5 bases). From germline, CDR1 is SGHTA and CDR2 FQGNSA. Trimming stripped 5 bases from V and 0 bases from J, with 8 bases between. The CDR3 has 14 amino acids. CDR3 in amino acids: CASSPGGSGNTIYF. CDR3 nucleotides: TGTGCCAGCAGCCCCGGGGGCTCTGGAAACACCATATATTTT.

This clone was detected ten times or more. The chain links TRBV11-2 to TRBJ1-3, with 10 bases identical to TRBD1. Trimming took 2 bases from V and 0 from J; bases not matched to a gene: 7. Germline values: CDR1 SGHAT, CDR2 FQNNGV. This CDR3 region has 18 residues. The CDR3 loop reads CASSLLVGTGASGNTIYF. The DNA for the CDR3 is TGTGCCAGCAGCTTATTGGTAGGGACAGGGGCCTCTGGAAACACCATATATTTT.

This clone was detected ten times or more. The gene calls are TRBV9 and TRBJ1-1, with TRBD1 matching over 8 bases. The length of the CDR3 is 15 residues. V shed 4 bases, J shed 2 bases, and the junction held 7 bases outside the gene matches. Germline CDR1 reads SGDLS; CDR2 reads YYNGEE. The chain's CDR3 is CASSPRTGSNTEAFF. The CDR3, as DNA: TGTGCCAGCAGCCCAAGGACAGGGTCCAACACTGAAGCTTTCTTT. Together with reference TRBV9 and TRBJ1-1, the CDR3 gives the full variable domain: DSGVTQTPKHLITATGQRVTLRCSPRSGDLSVYWYQQSLDQGLQFLIQYYNGEERAKGNILERFSAQQFPDLHSELNLSSLELGDSALYFCASSPRTGSNTEAFFGQGTRLTVV.

There are many counts of this clone. The chain carries TRBV2 and TRBJ1-2; TRBD1 might be the D (5 bases). The CDR3 is 11 amino acids. CDR1 is SNHLY and CDR2 is FYNNEI in the germline V gene. Deletions cut 7 bases from V and 10 bases from J, with 13 bases between. The CDR3 region has the DNA TGTGCCAGCACGCTGTACAGGTCCTACACCTTC. Protein: CASTLYRSYTF.

By share, this clone ranks as medium-sized. The chain links TRBV7-6 to TRBJ1-1, with a tentative D call TRBD1 (5 bases). Germline V lookup: CDR1 SGHVS, CDR2 FNYEAQ. The V and J ends lost 5 bases and 6 bases respectively, with 16 bases between them. The CDR3 length is 14 residues. The DNA for the CDR3 is TGTGCCAGCAGCGAGGACCCCCTGGGGCCTGAAGCTTTCTTT. As protein: CASSEDPLGPEAFF.

This clone was seen a few times. This chain uses TRBV27 with TRBJ2-5; 9 bases line up with TRBD1. The J call may be wrong; the DNA end is better matched by TRBJ2-7. Germline assignment: CDR1 MNHEY and CDR2 SMNVEV (reference sequence). The CDR3 extends over 14 amino acids. CDR3 sequence (DNA): TGTGCCAGCAGTTCCGACAGGGGGAGCTACGAGCAGTACTTC. Protein product: CASSSDRGSYEQYF.

A word on this clone: It differs at one base from a far larger clone, so likely a read error. The gene calls are TRBV6-1 and TRBJ2-4, with 8 bases lining up with TRBD1. The CDR3 covers 14 residues. Germline assignment: CDR1 MNHNS and CDR2 SASEGT. The CDR3 loop is CANSVTTGAGIQYF. The CDR3 coding sequence is TGTGCCAACAGTGTGACGACAGGGGCTGGCATTCAGTACTTC.

This clone was recorded many times. The chain combines TRBV5-6 with TRBJ2-7; TRBD2 is a possible D gene (5 bases). The CDR3 is 13 residues long. Germline assignment: CDR1 SGHDT and CDR2 YYEEEE. V was shortened by 4 bases and J by 4 bases, with 12 bases between the two germline ends. CDR3 amino acids: CASSPGRTYEQYF. Here the CDR3 DNA reads TGTGCCAGCAGCCCTGGCAGGACTTACGAGCAGTACTTC.

This clone came up many times. The chain links TRBV9 to TRBJ2-2, with 8 bases lining up with TRBD2. The V and J ends lost 1 base and 7 bases, in that order; junction bases with no gene match: 9. The CDR3 extends over 16 amino acids. CDR1 and CDR2 from the germline V gene are SGDLS and YYNGEE. The CDR3: CASSVWRSGSSGELFF. CDR3 nucleotide sequence: TGTGCCAGCAGCGTATGGCGCAGCGGGAGCAGCGGGGAGCTGTTTTTT.

This clone was detected many times. The chain uses TRBV7-2 and TRBJ1-2; possibly TRBD1 for D (6 bases). This CDR3 is built from 15 residues. Germline CDR1 is SGHTA and CDR2 is FQGNSA. V lost 3 bases and J 8 bases, leaving 19 bases between the germline ends. DNA of the CDR3: TGTGCCAGCAGCTTCGGCAGGGGCGCCTCCTCCGGCTACACCTTC. This gives the protein CASSFGRGASSGYTF.

In this sample, this clone turned up many times. The rearrangement joins TRBV7-8 to TRBJ2-7, with D possibly TRBD2 on 5 matching bases. The CDR3 loop spans 13 amino acids. Germline V gives CDR1 SGHVS, CDR2 FQNEAQ. The V end lost 5 bases, the J end lost 2 bases, and 10 bases lay between the germline ends. The CDR3 DNA reads TGTGCCAGCAGCCCGGACTGGACCTACGAGCAGTACTTC. It yields the protein CASSPDWTYEQYF.

This clone qualifies as medium-sized. The chain employs TRBV11-2 and TRBJ1-4; the D is unclear. V was trimmed by 0 bases and J by 8 bases, leaving 16 bases between them. The CDR3 runs to 16 residues. Germline CDR1 SGHAT, CDR2 FQNNGV. The CDR3 is CASSLDGRVTVEKLFF. The CDR3 DNA is TGTGCCAGCAGCTTAGATGGGCGGGTTACGGTGGAAAAACTGTTTTTT.

In this sample, this clone turned up many times. V is TRBV28 and J is TRBJ2-7; TRBD1 agrees at 10 bases. Per the germline V gene, CDR1 is MDHEN and CDR2 is SYDVKM. V shed 1 base, J shed 5 bases, and the junction held 5 bases outside the gene matches. The CDR3 has 15 amino acids. The chain's CDR3 is CASSLSRQGAHEQYF. The CDR3 DNA follows: TGTGCCAGCAGTTTATCTCGACAGGGGGCCCACGAGCAGTACTTC.

This clone came up many times. J is TRBJ2-3 and V is TRBV9, with 8 bases identical to TRBD2. V was clipped by 0 bases and J by 0 bases; unmatched bases: 9. The germline V gene encodes CDR1 SGDLS and CDR2 YYNGEE. The CDR3 loop spans 18 amino acids. In DNA, the CDR3 is TGTGCCAGCAGCGTAGCGGGAGGGGATACCCCGAGCACAGATACGCAGTATTTT. Its protein is CASSVAGGDTPSTDTQYF.

This clone was counted at least ten times. As DNA, the CDR3 is TGTGCCAGCAGCCCGGTTGCCACTAATGAGCAGTTCTTC. Translation gives CASSPVATNEQFF. The chain joins TRBV11-2 to TRBJ2-1; D gene uncertain. The CDR3 totals 13 residues. Deletions cut 5 bases from V and 7 bases from J, with 12 bases between. CDR1 and CDR2 from the germline V gene are SGHAT and FQNNGV.

In its sample, this clone is medium-sized. The chain joins TRBV28 to TRBJ1-4; the D gene is possibly TRBD1 (5 bases). Germline V gene lookup returns CDR1 MDHEN and CDR2 SYDVKM. The CDR3 runs to 12 residues. Trimming took off 4 bases at V and 13 bases at J, with 13 bases between the two ends. The CDR3 nucleotides are TGTGCCAGCAGTTCAGGGACTGGGGGACTGTTTTTT. Translation gives CASSSGTGGLFF.

The chain couples TRBV27 to TRBJ2-1; TRBD1 might be the D (7 bases). CDR1 MNHEY and CDR2 SMNVEV come from the germline V gene (reference sequence). The V end was cut by 1 base, the J end by 9 bases, with 19 bases between. The CDR3 is 16 amino acids. Written as DNA, the CDR3 is TGTGCCAGCAGTTTATTCGCTCAGGGGGGAACAATTGAGCAGTTCTTC. This codes for CASSLFAQGGTIEQFF.

This clone was detected a few times. The chain carries TRBV11-3 and TRBJ1-3; D perhaps matches TRBD1 (6 bases). The CDR3 is 17 amino acids. The germline gives CDR1 SGHNT, CDR2 YENEEA. Trimming shortened V by 5 bases and J by 3 bases, and 20 bases separated the two germline ends. The CDR3 region has the DNA TGTGCCAGCAGCGGGGGCGGGTTCCGCGAGGATGGAAACACCATATATTTT. As protein: CASSGGGFREDGNTIYF. The full variable domain, with the rest looked up from reference TRBV11-3 and TRBJ1-3, is EAGVVQSPRYKIIEKKQPVAFWCNPISGHNTLYWYLQNLGQGPELLIRYENEEAVDDSQLPKDRFSAERLKGVDSTLKIQPAELGDSAVYLCASSGGGFREDGNTIYFGEGSWLTVV.

This clone appeared many times. This chain joins TRBV7-2 and TRBJ2-7; a possible D gene is TRBD1 (6 bases). Germline V gene sequence: CDR1 SGHTA, CDR2 FQGNSA. CDR3 length: 15 residues. V gave up 5 bases and J gave up 2 bases, with 16 bases separating them. CDR3 DNA sequence: TGTGCCAGCAGCCCTGACGAGGGGGTGGCCTACGAGCAGTACTTC. This translates into CASSPDEGVAYEQYF.